The present entry profiles one TCR beta chain with its context. Its antigen is as yet unknown. The source of the sample is a study of cytomegalovirus exposure and HLA in healthy donors. Both 60 Vbeta primers and 13 Jbeta primers went into the PCR. Clones were read by immunoSEQ multiplex PCR, and TCRdb kept only the in-frame ones, dropping some. The sample contains 150,000 to 200,000 clones, roughly 80% of which appear only once. Broader study findings: Generally TCR sequences proved uncommon, though certain public TCRs appeared in numerous donors. For most subjects, TCR beta sequences were reported to predict HLA-A and HLA-B alleles with accuracy.

There are 18 residues in the CDR3. With 3 bases clipped from V and 5 bases from J, the junction kept 10 bases outside the gene matches. Germline CDR1 SGHNT, CDR2 YYREEE (reference sequence). This receptor was identified in a male donor in good health and CMV-seronegative. This chain joins TRBV5-4 and TRBJ2-2, with 13 bases lining up with TRBD2. Sequencing used PBMCs. The CDR3 DNA sequence: TGTGCCAGCAGCTCCGCAACTAGCGGGAGGGCTCATACCGGGGAGCTGTTTTTT. This sequence encodes CASSSATSGRAHTGELFF.